This TCR beta chain originates from a study of type 1 regulatory T cells. In the study overall: T-allo10 is an in vitro-generated, Tr1-enriched CD4 T cell product specific for alloantigen.

In its sample, this clonotype was seen a few times. Its matching antigen is unknown. The study, taken as a whole, reports: Tr1 cells had a more restricted TCR repertoire than non-Tr1 cells.

Trimming took 0 bases from V and 4 from J, leaving 9 bases between them. CDR3 length: 14 residues. Looked up from germline, CDR1 is SGHRS and CDR2 is YFSETQ. TCRdb called the reads again in MiXCR, with one record for every CDR3 protein. This table holds 35,000 to 50,000 distinct CDR3 sequences, about 12% found once. This receptor was identified in a human donor in good health. Sequencing was done on a sample of cultured non-Tr1 T cells, either the whole culture or a sorted T cell fraction (not recorded which). The chain combines TRBV5-1 with TRBJ2-3; no firm D call. In DNA form, the CDR3 reads TGCGCCAGCAGCTTGGCCACGGGCGCAGATACGCAGTATTTT. This gives the protein CASSLATGADTQYF. Based on the CDR3 plus reference TRBV5-1 and TRBJ2-3, the full variable domain is KAGVTQTPRYLIKTRGQQVTLSCSPISGHRSVSWYQQTPGQGLQFLFEYFSETQRNKGNFPGRFSGRQFSNSRSEMNVSTLELGDSALYLCASSLATGADTQYFGPGTRLTVL.